The clone carrying this TCR beta chain was recorded only once. This sample is part of a study of blood T cell repertoires in COVID-19. For the study at large: Donors in the United States, Italy and Spain gave samples during acute or convalescent COVID-19. T cells, B-cell-depleted T cells, or PBMCs supplied cDNA or gDNA.

The germline CDR1 and CDR2 sequences are MNHEY and SMNVEV (reference sequence). This CDR3 contains 17 residues. The trim removed 6 bases at V and 0 bases at J, leaving 10 bases unmatched. Original handling: Nucleated cell counts were estimated from reference gene primer amplification. Sequenced by immunoSEQ multiplex PCR; TCRdb stores in-frame clones only, minus some. V and J calls plus clone size are reproduced from that table; the DNA served to infer D and trimming. The sample records 200,000 or so clones, roughly 80% being singletons. Sequenced sample: peripheral blood. The rearrangement links TRBV27 to TRBJ1-3; TRBD1 matches 8 bases. The sequence was collected from a man between 60 and 75 years old with active or convalescent COVID-19. The CDR3 region has the DNA TGTGCCAGCAGAAGACAGGGGCCCCAATTCTCTGGAAACACCATATATTTT. Protein sequence: CASRRQGPQFSGNTIYF.